A selection of T cell receptor beta chains follows, all from one sample in a study of shared clonotypes between healthy human individuals. Repertoires were generated with immunoSEQ multiplex PCR, while TCRdb's copy carries only in-frame clones and drops some. The profile covers some 550,000 clones, with less than 98% appearing a single time and 0.057% taken by the ten largest. The material sequenced was naive CD4+ T cells sorted from blood. These receptors were taken from a woman in her thirties in good health. The CDR3 runs from the conserved cysteine through the conserved F or W. The order of the fields is J gene, CDR3 length, D gene, V gene, clone size, CDR3 protein, CDR3 DNA. D genes are given only for firm matches. Where a row states a size, it is once, few, many or the class of an expanded clone; other rows omit it.

TRBJ2-3	14	.	TRBV28	.	CASSQPSSTDTQYF	TGTGCCAGCAGCCAACCCTCCAGCACAGATACGCAGTATTTT
TRBJ2-2	15	.	TRBV28	once	CASRPGQGSTGELFF	TGTGCCAGCAGGCCTGGGCAGGGCTCCACCGGGGAGCTGTTTTTT
TRBJ1-6	17	.	TRBV5-8	.	CASSLIVTISYNSPLHF	TGTGCCAGCAGCTTGATCGTCACGATCTCCTATAATTCACCCCTCCACTTT
TRBJ2-5	13	.	TRBV29-1	.	CSVGGRLGETQYF	TGCAGCGTTGGGGGCCGCCTAGGGGAGACCCAGTACTTC
TRBJ1-1	12	.	TRBV10-2	.	CASSVGGAEAFF	TGCGCCAGCAGTGTCGGAGGAGCTGAAGCTTTCTTT
TRBJ1-2	15	TRBD1	TRBV7-9	.	CASSLGDREAYGYTF	TGTGCCAGCAGCCTCGGGGACAGGGAGGCTTATGGCTACACCTTC
TRBJ2-1	14	.	TRBV28	.	CASFPADSYNEQFF	TGTGCCAGCTTTCCAGCGGACTCCTACAATGAGCAGTTCTTC
TRBJ1-1	17	.	TRBV25-1	.	CASSPRQARDRNTEAFF	TGTGCCAGCAGTCCACGGCAGGCCAGGGATCGGAACACTGAAGCTTTCTTT
TRBJ1-4	15	.	TRBV27	.	CASSLFSGSSEKLFF	TGTGCCAGCAGTTTATTTTCAGGGTCGAGCGAAAAACTGTTTTTT
TRBJ2-3	14	.	TRBV2	.	CASSPPDFTDTQYF	TGTGCCAGCAGCCCTCCGGACTTCACAGATACGCAGTATTTT
TRBJ1-4	15	TRBD1	TRBV19	.	CASSIRETGTEKLFF	TGTGCCAGTAGTATCCGTGAGACAGGGACTGAAAAACTGTTTTTT
TRBJ1-5	15	TRBD1	TRBV27	.	CASSSYGQGDQPQHF	TGTGCCAGCAGTTCCTACGGACAGGGGGATCAGCCCCAGCATTTT
TRBJ1-1	15	.	TRBV28	.	CASSPGGSMNTEAFF	TGTGCCAGCAGTCCCGGGGGCAGTATGAACACTGAAGCTTTCTTT
TRBJ2-5	14	.	TRBV29-1	few	CSVEDGAQQETQYF	TGCAGCGTTGAAGATGGGGCACAGCAAGAGACCCAGTACTTC
TRBJ1-3	13	.	TRBV7-8	.	CASSLSSGNTIYF	TGTGCCAGCAGTCTGTCCTCTGGAAACACCATATATTTT
TRBJ1-2	12	.	TRBV19	.	CASSSGDGGYTF	TGTGCCAGTAGTTCAGGCGACGGGGGCTACACCTTC
TRBJ2-7	14	.	TRBV5-1	.	CASSLVAGPVEQYF	TGCGCCAGCAGCTTGGTGGCAGGGCCCGTCGAGCAGTACTTC
TRBJ2-7	15	.	TRBV28	.	CASGPDRSDFYEQYF	TGTGCCAGCGGGCCAGACAGATCTGATTTTTACGAGCAGTACTTC
TRBJ2-3	14	.	TRBV5-4	.	CASSSLGHTDTQYF	TGTGCCAGCAGCTCCCTAGGACACACAGATACGCAGTATTTT
TRBJ1-2	17	.	TRBV4-1	.	CASSQGGGQIRNYGYTF	TGCGCCAGCAGCCAGGGAGGGGGGCAGATTCGTAACTATGGCTACACCTTC
TRBJ1-5	13	.	TRBV5-1	.	CASSRGSNQPQHF	TGCGCCAGCAGTCGGGGTAGCAATCAGCCCCAGCATTTT
TRBJ2-3	16	TRBD1	TRBV27	once	CASSLSGTGRTDTQYF	TGTGCCAGCAGTTTATCGGGGACAGGGAGGACAGATACGCAGTATTTT
TRBJ2-1	22	.	TRBV14	.	CASSQDKGRVGGPHKYYNEQFF	TGTGCCAGCAGCCAAGATAAGGGGCGAGTCGGGGGACCACACAAATACTACAATGAGCAGTTCTTC
TRBJ1-5	14	TRBD1	TRBV30	.	CAWNTGGGNQPQHF	TGTGCCTGGAATACAGGGGGGGGCAATCAGCCCCAGCATTTT
TRBJ2-4	14	.	TRBV10-3	once	CAISESGGLNIQYF	TGTGCCATCAGTGAGTCGGGCGGCCTAAACATTCAGTACTTC
TRBJ1-2	15	TRBD1	TRBV27	.	CASSLDRTGSYGYTF	TGTGCCAGCAGTTTAGACCGGACAGGGAGCTATGGCTACACCTTC
TRBJ1-1	13	.	TRBV5-4	.	CASSLGQGYEAFF	TGTGCCAGCAGCTTGGGGCAGGGATATGAAGCTTTCTTT
TRBJ2-7	16	TRBD2	TRBV6-1	.	CASSDQIAGGRNEQYF	TGTGCCAGCAGTGATCAGATAGCGGGAGGGAGGAACGAGCAGTACTTC
TRBJ2-2	19	.	TRBV7-8	.	CASSQAKGKGGLATGELFF	TGTGCCAGCAGCCAGGCAAAGGGGAAAGGCGGTCTAGCCACCGGGGAGCTGTTTTTT
TRBJ1-2	12	.	TRBV5-1	.	CASSLDSYGYTF	TGCGCCAGCAGCTTGGACAGCTATGGCTACACCTTC
TRBJ2-1	18	TRBD2	TRBV11-2	.	CASSFLALAGETYNEQFF	TGTGCCAGCAGCTTCCTGGCTCTAGCGGGAGAGACCTACAATGAGCAGTTCTTC
TRBJ2-7	13	.	TRBV28	.	CASSLARAGEQYF	TGTGCCAGCAGTTTAGCCAGGGCGGGGGAGCAGTACTTC
TRBJ2-7	15	TRBD1	TRBV6-5	.	CASSYGTGEGYEQYF	TGTGCCAGCAGTTACGGGACAGGGGAAGGCTACGAGCAGTACTTC
TRBJ1-4	18	TRBD1	TRBV27	.	CASSRDRVFGATNEKLFF	TGTGCCAGCAGTCGGGACAGGGTGTTTGGGGCAACTAATGAAAAACTGTTTTTT
TRBJ2-7	14	.	TRBV10-2	once	CASSGNPGPYEQYF	TGCGCCAGCAGTGGAAACCCGGGCCCCTACGAGCAGTACTTC
TRBJ2-5	15	TRBD2	TRBV9	.	CASSVAGGYQETQYF	TGTGCCAGCAGCGTAGCGGGAGGGTACCAAGAGACCCAGTACTTC
TRBJ1-6	15	TRBD1	TRBV2	.	CASSNRGEENSPLHF	TGTGCCAGCAGCAACAGGGGTGAAGAGAATTCACCCCTCCACTTT
TRBJ1-1	10	.	TRBV6-5	.	CASNDSKAFF	TGTGCCAGCAATGACAGTAAAGCTTTCTTT
TRBJ1-1	13	.	TRBV2	.	CASTGQGNTEAFF	TGTGCCAGCACGGGGCAGGGAAACACTGAAGCTTTCTTT
TRBJ1-1	16	TRBD1	TRBV5-1	.	CASSSRTGGVNTEAFF	TGCGCCAGCAGCTCCCGGACAGGGGGAGTGAACACTGAAGCTTTCTTT
TRBJ2-3	12	.	TRBV10-3	.	CAISDGTDTQYF	TGTGCCATCAGTGATGGCACAGATACGCAGTATTTT
TRBJ1-1	16	.	TRBV15	once	CATSRGISEGSTEAFF	TGTGCCACCAGCAGAGGTATTAGCGAGGGTTCCACTGAAGCTTTCTTT
TRBJ2-7	14	.	TRBV7-3	.	CASSFSGASYEQYF	TGTGCCAGCAGCTTCTCCGGGGCATCCTACGAGCAGTACTTC
TRBJ2-7	15	TRBD2	TRBV19	.	CASSNPGTSTYEQYF	TGTGCCAGTAGTAACCCCGGGACTAGCACATACGAGCAGTACTTC
TRBJ2-5	14	TRBD2	TRBV15	.	CASGAGGDQETQYF	TGTGCTTCCGGCGCGGGAGGGGACCAAGAGACCCAGTACTTC
TRBJ2-1	15	TRBD2	TRBV5-1	.	CASRQTGLALNEQFF	TGCGCCAGCAGGCAAACGGGACTAGCTTTAAATGAGCAGTTCTTC
TRBJ2-3	14	.	TRBV4-1	.	CASSQGGQTDTQYF	TGCGCCAGCAGCCAAGGAGGACAGACAGATACGCAGTATTTT
TRBJ1-1	14	TRBD1	TRBV6-6	.	CASRPSGKDRGAFF	TGTGCCAGCAGGCCTTCGGGTAAGGACAGGGGAGCTTTCTTT
TRBJ1-3	15	.	TRBV5-4	.	CASSPTTGSGNTIYF	TGTGCCAGCAGCCCCACCACCGGCTCTGGAAACACCATATATTTT
TRBJ2-7	15	TRBD1	TRBV27	.	CASSLYGTGNNEQYF	TGTGCCAGCAGTTTATACGGGACAGGGAACAACGAGCAGTACTTC
TRBJ2-7	16	TRBD1	TRBV4-1	once	CASSHWRDRATYEQYF	TGCGCCAGCAGCCATTGGCGGGACAGGGCTACCTACGAGCAGTACTTC
TRBJ2-7	16	.	TRBV10-3	.	CAISEEVGIRGYEQYF	TGTGCCATCAGTGAGGAGGTAGGGATAAGGGGCTACGAGCAGTACTTC
TRBJ2-3	15	.	TRBV28	.	CASSFALRGTDTQYF	TGTGCCAGCAGTTTCGCATTGAGAGGCACAGATACGCAGTATTTT
TRBJ2-5	17	TRBD1	TRBV9	.	CASSVGRTGGLQETQYF	TGTGCCAGCAGCGTGGGTCGGACAGGGGGCCTCCAAGAGACCCAGTACTTC
TRBJ2-1	13	.	TRBV29-1	.	CSVEETYRDEQFF	TGCAGCGTTGAAGAAACCTACAGGGATGAGCAGTTCTTC
TRBJ2-2	15	.	TRBV6-6	.	CASSPELANTGELFF	TGTGCCAGCAGTCCAGAATTGGCGAACACCGGGGAGCTGTTTTTT
TRBJ2-2	16	.	TRBV10-1	.	CASSPGQTTNTGELFF	TGCGCCAGCAGCCCTGGACAGACCACGAACACCGGGGAGCTGTTTTTT
TRBJ1-1	14	.	TRBV29-1	.	CSSTSTGQNTEAFF	TGCAGCTCAACGAGTACGGGACAGAACACTGAAGCTTTCTTT
TRBJ1-3	15	.	TRBV28	.	CASSLGGFGGNTIYF	TGTGCCAGCAGTTTAGGGGGCTTCGGTGGAAACACCATATATTTT